This TCR beta chain was identified during a study of blood T cell repertoires in COVID-19. In the authors' methods: Nucleated cell number was recorded as an estimate derived from reference gene primer amplification. TCRdb keeps only in-frame clones here, not all; method: immunoSEQ multiplex PCR. D and trimming were read from the DNA, whereas the V and J calls and clone size are those reported in that table. The data show under 500,000 clones, around 90% seen once. The germline V gene encodes CDR1 SEHNR and CDR2 FQNEAQ (reference sequence). V was trimmed by 4 bases and J by 1 base, leaving 15 bases between them. This CDR3 region has 16 residues.

This chain connects TRBV7-9 to TRBJ2-3; weak D call: TRBD2 (5 bases). The source material was PBMCs or T cells enriched from blood (not recorded which). This TCR derives from a woman between 18 and 29 years old with acute COVID-19. This chain's CDR3 is CASSSKPGVRTDTQYF. The CDR3 region has the DNA TGTGCCAGCAGCTCGAAACCCGGGGTTCGCACAGATACGCAGTATTTT.